These T cell receptor beta chains were read from a single sample in a study of T cells in localized non-small cell lung cancer. Some clones are missing from TCRdb's copy, which holds only in-frame ones; the method was immunoSEQ multiplex PCR. This table has 70,000 to 100,000 clones, approximately 90% appearing once. The sample here was PBMCs, taken before any cancer treatment. These receptors came from a woman aged 35-75 years with stage II squamous cell lung carcinoma. The CDR3 runs from the conserved cysteine through the conserved F or W. D genes are given only for firm matches. Clone size appears in some rows only: once, few, many, or a class for an expanded clone.

- TRBD1 TRBJ1-2 TRBV7-9 TGTGCCAGCAGCTCTGACAGGGGGCCGACATCACGCTATGGCTACACCTTC CASSSDRGPTSRYGYTF
- - TRBJ1-1 TRBV2 TGTGCCAGCAAAACGGGAGAAGGGGTAACTGAAGCTTTCTTT CASKTGEGVTEAFF
- - TRBJ1-3 TRBV7-8 TGTGCCAGCAGCTTGAGAAGCAGGGTCCGTGGAAACACCATATATTTT CASSLRSRVRGNTIYF
- - TRBJ2-1 TRBV5-1 TGCGCCAGCAGCTTGGCCAGCATTTCTTTACGAGGTGAGCAGTTCTTC CASSLASISLRGEQFF
- - TRBJ1-1 TRBV10-1 TGCGCCAGCAGTACCGGGACCGGCACTGAAGCTTTCTTT CASSTGTGTEAFF
- TRBD2 TRBJ2-1 TRBV6-5 TGTGCCAGCAGTCCTAGCGGGGGTGTTTACAATGAGCAGTTCTTC CASSPSGGVYNEQFF
- TRBD1 TRBJ2-7 TRBV20-1 TGCAGCCCGGGACAGGTCTACGAGCAGTACTTC CSPGQVYEQYF
- TRBD2 TRBJ2-2 TRBV19 TGTGCCAGTAGTCCGGGTCCAGGACTAGCGGGAGGTTTCGGGGAGCTGTTTTTT CASSPGPGLAGGFGELFF
- - TRBJ2-2 TRBV27 TGTGCCAGCAGTCCGCAGATAGGAGGGACCGGGGAGCTGTTTTTT CASSPQIGGTGELFF
- TRBD1 TRBJ1-1 TRBV2 TGTGCCAGCACCGGAAGACAGGGAGGCGCTGAAGCTTTCTTT CASTGRQGGAEAFF
- TRBD1 TRBJ1-2 TRBV7-2 TGTGCCAGCAGCTTTAGACCCCTTGCGACAGGGAGCAGCAGCTATGGCTACACCTTC CASSFRPLATGSSSYGYTF
once - TRBJ2-2 TRBV5-1 TGCGCCAGCAGCTTGGGTGTTACGAACACCGGGGAGCTGTTTTTT CASSLGVTNTGELFF
- TRBD2 TRBJ2-7 TRBV7-9 TGTGCCAGCAGCCGGTCTAGCGGGGGCTACGAGCAGTACTTC CASSRSSGGYEQYF
few - TRBJ1-1 TRBV29-1 TGCAGCGTGACTGAGGGGGGGGACACTGAAGCTTTCTTT CSVTEGGDTEAFF
- TRBD2 TRBJ2-1 TRBV10-3 TGTGCCATCAGTGGGGGACTAGCGGGAGTAGGATACAATGAGCAGTTCTTC CAISGGLAGVGYNEQFF
- - TRBJ1-5 TRBV7-8 TGTGCCAGTTCAACTAGGGGAAGAAATCAGCCCCAGCATTTT CASSTRGRNQPQHF
- TRBD1 TRBJ1-2 TRBV5-1 TGCGCCAGCAGCTTGGCCGGGGACAGGCATGGCTACACCTTC CASSLAGDRHGYTF
- - TRBJ2-3 TRBV19 TGTGCCAGTAGTCTCAATCTAGCGTTAGATACGCAGTATTTT CASSLNLALDTQYF
few TRBD1 TRBJ1-1 TRBV5-5 TGTGCCAGCAGAACGCAGGGGGCATTGAGAACTGAAGCTTTCTTT CASRTQGALRTEAFF
- TRBD1 TRBJ2-7 TRBV19 TGTGCCAGTAGTCTGCAGGGGGCTGTGGACGAGCAGTACTTC CASSLQGAVDEQYF
- TRBD1 TRBJ1-2 TRBV19 TGTGCCAGTAGCCCCGACAGGGCCTCTAACTATGGCTACACCTTC CASSPDRASNYGYTF
- - TRBJ2-3 TRBV5-1 TGCGCCAGCAGAACCCCCTCGACAGGTGGCCCCGAAGACGCAGATACGCAGTATTTT CASRTPSTGGPEDADTQYF
- - TRBJ2-5 TRBV11-3 TGTGCCAGCAGCTTGAGTCGGGGCGAGGAGACCCAGTACTTC CASSLSRGEETQYF
- TRBD1 TRBJ2-1 TRBV5-1 TGCGCCAGCAGCACGGGACAGGGTACCTACAATGAGCAGTTCTTC CASSTGQGTYNEQFF
- - TRBJ2-5 TRBV5-1 TGCGCCAGCACCAAGACCGGGACGAATAAAGAGACCCAGTACTTC CASTKTGTNKETQYF
- TRBD1 TRBJ2-1 TRBV6-5 TGTGCCAGCAACCCGGGACAGGGGGGCAATGAGCAGTTCTTC CASNPGQGGNEQFF
- - TRBJ2-5 TRBV5-1 TGCGCCAGCAGCTTGATACTGGGGAAGGGGCAAGAGACCCAGTACTTC CASSLILGKGQETQYF
- - TRBJ2-7 TRBV2 TGTGCCAGCGGGCGGGACAGCCTCTACGAGCAGTACTTC CASGRDSLYEQYF
- - TRBJ2-5 TRBV6-6 TGTGCCAGCAGCCCGCTAGCGTTGTACCAAGAGACCCAGTACTTC CASSPLALYQETQYF
- - TRBJ2-5 TRBV5-4 TGTGCCAGCAGCTCCCCCCAGGAGACCCAGTACTTC CASSSPQETQYF
once - TRBJ1-6 TRBV14 TGTGCCAGCAGCAATCAGGGATATTCCTCACCCCTCCACTTT CASSNQGYSSPLHF
once - TRBJ1-4 TRBV19 TGTGCCACTACGGGATTCCGGGAAAAACTGTTTTTT CATTGFREKLFF
- - TRBJ2-5 TRBV15 TGTGCCACCAGCAGAGGGAAGTGGCAGCAAGAGACCCAGTACTTC CATSRGKWQQETQYF
- - TRBJ2-2 TRBV28 TGTGCCACCCTTAGGAGGGGACGTACCGGGGAGCTGTTTTTT CATLRRGRTGELFF
- - TRBJ1-5 TRBV2 TGTGCCAGCAGTGAAGGACAGTTTCAGCCCCAGCATTTT CASSEGQFQPQHF
- - TRBJ2-5 TRBV5-1 TGCGCCAGCAGCAGAACAGGGCTCCAAGAGACCCAGTACTTC CASSRTGLQETQYF
- TRBD1 TRBJ1-4 TRBV7-9 TGTGCCAGCAGCTTTATGGGGACAGGGGACGAAAAACTGTTTTTT CASSFMGTGDEKLFF
- - TRBJ1-2 TRBV27 TGTGCCAGCAGTTTTGGGACTAACTATGGCTACACCTTC CASSFGTNYGYTF
- TRBD1 TRBJ1-3 TRBV5-1 TGCGCCAGCAGCTCCCGGGACAGGGGCGTTGACTCTGGAAACACCATATATTTT CASSSRDRGVDSGNTIYF
- - TRBJ1-1 TRBV5-4 TGTGCCAGCAGGTACACAGGGAACACTGAAGCTTTCTTT CASRYTGNTEAFF
- - TRBJ2-7 TRBV19 TGTGCCAGTCGCCCGGCGCAGACGGCCGACGAGCAGTACTTC CASRPAQTADEQYF
- - TRBJ1-2 TRBV28 TGTGCCAGCAGTTTCCAGGGGCGGGATGGCTACACCTTC CASSFQGRDGYTF
- - TRBJ1-2 TRBV5-1 TGCGCCAGCAGCAACGGTGTTGCGACAAACTATGGCTACACCTTC CASSNGVATNYGYTF
- - TRBJ2-7 TRBV28 TGTGCCAGCAGTTTATCGGCCCCATGGAACGAGCAGTACTTC CASSLSAPWNEQYF
- TRBD2 TRBJ2-3 TRBV5-6 TGTGCCAGCAGCTTGTCGGTAGCGGGAGGGCCAGGTCAGGCAGATACGCAGTATTTT CASSLSVAGGPGQADTQYF
- - TRBJ1-1 TRBV18 TGTGCCAGCTCATCCACGGGGAACACTGAAGCTTTCTTT CASSSTGNTEAFF
- - TRBJ1-2 TRBV5-4 TGTGCCAGCAGCTTGGATCCGGTAATTCCGGGACAAGCTGGCTACACCTTC CASSLDPVIPGQAGYTF
- TRBD1 TRBJ1-4 TRBV30 TGTGCCTGGAGGGGACAGGGGGAAAAACTGTTTTTT CAWRGQGEKLFF
- - TRBJ1-5 TRBV6-1 TGTGCCAGCAGAATTCAGGGGAGCAATCAGCCCCAGCATTTT CASRIQGSNQPQHF
- - TRBJ2-6 TRBV28 TGTGCCAGCAGTTTGGTAGCTGGGGCCAACGTCCTGACTTTC CASSLVAGANVLTF
- - TRBJ2-1 TRBV5-1 TGCGCCAGCAGCTACCCAGGCAATGAGCAGTTCTTC CASSYPGNEQFF
- TRBD2 TRBJ2-1 TRBV28 TGTGCCAGCAGTCCGGGACTACCCCCCGGGGAGCAGTTCTTC CASSPGLPPGEQFF
- TRBD2 TRBJ2-3 TRBV4-2 TGTGCCAGCAGCCCCTTTTGGACTAGCGGGGGGGCGGAGGGGTATACGCAGTATTTT CASSPFWTSGGAEGYTQYF
- - TRBJ1-6 TRBV5-1 TGCGCCAGCAGCTTGGATGATAATTCACCCCTCCACTTT CASSLDDNSPLHF
- - TRBJ2-3 TRBV5-1 TGCGCCAGCAGCTTAGACGGACACGGGACGGGCACAGATACGCAGTATTTT CASSLDGHGTGTDTQYF
- - TRBJ1-4 TRBV19 TGTGCCAGTAGTGGGAGGTTCACTAATGAAAAACTGTTTTTT CASSGRFTNEKLFF
- - TRBJ1-2 TRBV5-6 TGTGCCAGCAGCTTGGGCACGACCGGCTATGGCTACACCTTC CASSLGTTGYGYTF
- TRBD1 TRBJ1-5 TRBV18 TGTGCCAGCTCACCGAGTGGGGGACAGAACAATCAGCCCCAGCATTTT CASSPSGGQNNQPQHF
- - TRBJ1-2 TRBV19 TGTGCCAGTAACCCTAGACCCTTTAGTGGCTACACCTTC CASNPRPFSGYTF
- - TRBJ1-5 TRBV28 TGTGCCAGCTCCCGGGGAGGGTATAGCAATCAGCCCCAGCATTTT CASSRGGYSNQPQHF